Below, 8 T cell receptor beta chains from the same sample are listed, as sequenced in a study of T cells in Graves' hyperthyroidism and ophthalmopathy. RNA transcripts yielded amplified TCR beta CDR3 regions. Researchers ran a first-round RT-PCR on the TCR CDR3 using the HTBI primer set. TCRdb fed the multiplex PCR reads into MiXCR, producing one record per CDR3 protein. The sample holds about 200,000 distinct CDR3 sequences; around 16% are singletons and the top ten take roughly 49%. The sequencing sample was made of blood. The receptors here all came from a woman between 50 and 59 years old with Graves' hyperthyroidism.

With respect to this clonotype: Since a much larger clone is just one base distant, this may be a read error. The rearrangement links TRBV28 to TRBJ1-2; 10 nucleotides match TRBD1. This CDR3 contains 17 residues. J lost 0 bases, V lost 5 bases, and 9 bases had no gene match. Germline V gene data show CDR1 as MDHEN and CDR2 as SYDVKM. The DNA for the CDR3 is TGTGCCAGCAGTCCCGACAGGGGGCGCAGAGCTAACTATGGCTACACCTTC. Translated, it gives CASSPDRGRRANYGYTF.

A word on this clonotype: With a much larger clone just one base away, this may be a read error. The chain couples TRBV2 to TRBJ1-1, with 7 bases lining up with TRBD1. This CDR3 spans 14 amino acids. Germline loops: CDR1 SNHLY, CDR2 FYNNEI. Germline trimming cut 4 bases from V and 4 bases from J; bases unmatched to any gene: 6. The DNA for the CDR3 is TGTGCCAGCAGTGCCCCGGGACAGAGCACTGAAGCTTTCTTT. Protein product: CASSAPGQSTEAFF.

This clonotype was recorded at least ten times. The chain couples TRBV3-1 to TRBJ2-7; 13 bases are shared with TRBD2. Looked up from germline, CDR1 is LGHDT and CDR2 is YNNKEL (reference sequence). The V gene end was trimmed by 7 bases and the J gene end by 7 bases; junction bases not matched to a gene: 7. The CDR3 spans 14 residues. In DNA form, the CDR3 reads TGTGCCAGCAAAGGACTAGCGGGAGTGGGAGAGCAGTACTTC. Its translation: CASKGLAGVGEQYF.

This clonotype was recorded many times. This chain connects TRBV20-1 to TRBJ1-1; possible D gene TRBD1, 6 bases. The V gene's germline CDR1 is DFQATT and CDR2 SNEGSKA (reference sequence). The V gene lost 7 bases and the J gene lost 1 base, with 10 bases spanning the gap. CDR3 length equals 12 residues. CDR3 coding DNA: TGCAGTGTTACCAGGGGGAACACTGAAGCTTTCTTT. Translated, it gives CSVTRGNTEAFF.

This clonotype occurred many times. The V call is TRBV28, the J call TRBJ2-5; D possibly corresponds to TRBD2 (7 bases). Trimming left V 2 bases short and J 5 bases short, with 24 bases between. Germline V gene sequence: CDR1 MDHEN, CDR2 SYDVKM. This CDR3 contains 18 residues. CDR3 DNA: TGTGCCAGCAGTTTAAGGAGGGGGGCCGCCGGGGGGTACGAGACCCAGTACTTC. Translating gives CASSLRRGAAGGYETQYF.

The gene calls are TRBV9 and TRBJ2-1, with 7 bases lining up with TRBD2. J was trimmed by 8 bases and V by 3 bases; bases with no gene match: 11. Germline V gene lookup returns CDR1 SGDLS and CDR2 YYNGEE. The CDR3 has 15 amino acids. The DNA for the CDR3 is TGTGCCAGCAGCGCAGAGCTAGCGGAATCGGATGAGCAGTTCTTC. Translating it yields CASSAELAESDEQFF.

The chain is built from TRBV19 and TRBJ2-2; D is undetermined. The CDR3 contains 14 residues. V was clipped by 7 bases and J by 4 bases, with 13 bases between them. Germline V gene data show CDR1 as LNHDA and CDR2 as SQIVND (reference sequence). As DNA, the CDR3 is TGTGCCAGTACCGGCCCCCGAGGCACCGGGGAGCTGTTTTTT. Protein product: CASTGPRGTGELFF. Full variable domain (missing parts from reference TRBV19 and TRBJ2-2): DGGITQSPKYLFRKEGQNVTLSCEQNLNHDAMYWYRQDPGQGLRLIYYSQIVNDFQKGDIAEGYSVSREKKESFPLTVTSAQKNPTAFYLCASTGPRGTGELFFGEGSRLTVL.

The chain combines TRBV5-1 with TRBJ1-2, with 7 bases matching TRBD1. J gave up 6 bases and V 2 bases, and 13 bases lay outside the gene matches. This CDR3 contains 16 residues. Germline V gene lookup returns CDR1 SGHRS and CDR2 YFSETQ. DNA of the CDR3: TGCGCCAGCAGCTTAATGGACAGGTCATTTCGGGATGGCTACACCTTC. Translation: CASSLMDRSFRDGYTF.